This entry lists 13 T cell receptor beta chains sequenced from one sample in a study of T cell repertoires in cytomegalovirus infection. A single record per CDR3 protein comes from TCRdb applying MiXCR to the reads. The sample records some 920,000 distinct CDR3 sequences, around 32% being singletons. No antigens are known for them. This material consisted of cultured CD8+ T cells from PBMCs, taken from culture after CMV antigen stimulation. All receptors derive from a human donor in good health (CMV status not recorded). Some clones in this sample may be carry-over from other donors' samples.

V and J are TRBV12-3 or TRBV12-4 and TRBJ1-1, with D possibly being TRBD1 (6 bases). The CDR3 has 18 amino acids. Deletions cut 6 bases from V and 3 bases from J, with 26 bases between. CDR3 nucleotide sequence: TGTGCCAGCAGCTTCCACAGGGAAGTCTCTGTCTGGGACACTGAAGCTTTCTTT. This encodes CASSFHREVSVWDTEAFF.

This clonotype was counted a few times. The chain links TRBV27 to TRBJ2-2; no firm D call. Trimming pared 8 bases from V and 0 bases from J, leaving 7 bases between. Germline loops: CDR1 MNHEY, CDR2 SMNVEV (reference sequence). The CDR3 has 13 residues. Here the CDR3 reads CASGFANTGELFF. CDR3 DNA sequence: TGTGCCAGCGGATTCGCGAACACCGGGGAGCTGTTTTTT.

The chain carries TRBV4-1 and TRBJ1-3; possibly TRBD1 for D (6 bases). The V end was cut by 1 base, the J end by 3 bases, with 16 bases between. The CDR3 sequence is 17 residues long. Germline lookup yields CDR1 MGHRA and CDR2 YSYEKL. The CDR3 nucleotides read TGCGCCAGCAGCCAAGTTCCAGCTGAGACAGGTGGAAACACCATATATTTT. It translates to CASSQVPAETGGNTIYF.

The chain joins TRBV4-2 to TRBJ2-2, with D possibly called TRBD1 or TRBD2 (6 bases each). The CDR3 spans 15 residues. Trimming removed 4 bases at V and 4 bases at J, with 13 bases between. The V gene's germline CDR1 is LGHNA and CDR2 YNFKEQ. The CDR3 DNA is TGTGCCAGCAGCCCCGTCGGGGGCGTCACCGGGGAGCTGTTTTTT. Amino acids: CASSPVGGVTGELFF.

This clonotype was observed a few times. CDR3 sequence reads: CASSPSRGSGAEAFF. Written as DNA, the CDR3 is TGTGCCAGCAGTCCCTCTAGAGGGTCGGGGGCTGAAGCTTTCTTT. The chain carries TRBV6-5 and TRBJ1-1; D is perhaps TRBD1 (5 bases). The CDR3 runs to 15 residues. CDR1 and CDR2 (germline): MNHEY, SVGAGI. V lost 5 bases to trimming and J lost 6 bases, with 19 bases between them.

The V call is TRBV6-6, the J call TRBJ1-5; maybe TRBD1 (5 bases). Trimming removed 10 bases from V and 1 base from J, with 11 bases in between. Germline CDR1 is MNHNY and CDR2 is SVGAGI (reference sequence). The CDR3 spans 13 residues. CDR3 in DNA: TGTGCCACCACAGGATCCAGCAATCAGCCCCAGCATTTT. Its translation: CATTGSSNQPQHF.

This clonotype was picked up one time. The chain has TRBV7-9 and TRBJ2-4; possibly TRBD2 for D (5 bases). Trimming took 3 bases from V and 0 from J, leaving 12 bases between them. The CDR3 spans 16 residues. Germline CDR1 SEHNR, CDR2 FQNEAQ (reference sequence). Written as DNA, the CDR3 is TGTGCCAGCAGCTTGAGGGATCCAGGAGCCAAAAACATTCAGTACTTC. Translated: CASSLRDPGAKNIQYF.

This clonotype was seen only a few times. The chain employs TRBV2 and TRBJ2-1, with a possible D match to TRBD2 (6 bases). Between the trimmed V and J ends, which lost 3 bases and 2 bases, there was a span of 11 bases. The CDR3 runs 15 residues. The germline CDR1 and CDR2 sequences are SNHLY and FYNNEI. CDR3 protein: CASSEDTGAYNEQFF. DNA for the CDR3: TGTGCCAGCAGTGAGGATACGGGGGCCTACAATGAGCAGTTCTTC.

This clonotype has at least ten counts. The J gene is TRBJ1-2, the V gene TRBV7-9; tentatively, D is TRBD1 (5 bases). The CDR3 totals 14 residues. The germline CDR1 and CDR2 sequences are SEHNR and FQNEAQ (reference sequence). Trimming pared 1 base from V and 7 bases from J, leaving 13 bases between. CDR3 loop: CASSLGQFFGGYTF. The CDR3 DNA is TGTGCCAGCAGCTTAGGACAGTTTTTCGGTGGCTACACCTTC.

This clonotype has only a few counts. The CDR3 DNA is TGTGCTAGTGGTTTGCCGGACAATAACTACGAGCAGTACTTC. The encoded protein is CASGLPDNNYEQYF. The genes are TRBV12-5 and TRBJ2-7, with D possibly TRBD1 on 5 matching bases. CDR3 size: 14 residues. V was cut by 2 bases and J by 3 bases, with 11 bases left in between. The germline CDR1 and CDR2 sequences are LGHNT and FRNRAP.

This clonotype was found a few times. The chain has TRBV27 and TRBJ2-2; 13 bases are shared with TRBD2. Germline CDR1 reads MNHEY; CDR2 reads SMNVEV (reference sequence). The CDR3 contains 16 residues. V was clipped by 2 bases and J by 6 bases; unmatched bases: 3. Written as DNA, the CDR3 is TGTGCCAGCAGTTTAGGACTAGCGGGGGCGGCCGGGGAGCTGTTTTTT. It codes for CASSLGLAGAAGELFF.

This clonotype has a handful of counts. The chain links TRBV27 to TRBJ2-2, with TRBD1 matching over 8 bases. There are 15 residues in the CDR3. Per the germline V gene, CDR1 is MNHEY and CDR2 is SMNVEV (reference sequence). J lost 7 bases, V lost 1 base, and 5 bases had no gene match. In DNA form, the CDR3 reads TGTGCCAGCAGTTTATACCCGACAGGGGACGGGGAGCTGTTTTTT. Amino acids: CASSLYPTGDGELFF.

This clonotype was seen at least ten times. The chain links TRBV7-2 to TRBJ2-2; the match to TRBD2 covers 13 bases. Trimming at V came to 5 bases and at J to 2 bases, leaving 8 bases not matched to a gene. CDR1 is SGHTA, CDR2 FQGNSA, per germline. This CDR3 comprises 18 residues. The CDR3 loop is CASSPLLAGGPNTGELFF. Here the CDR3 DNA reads TGTGCCAGCAGCCCCCTACTAGCGGGGGGGCCCAACACCGGGGAGCTGTTTTTT.